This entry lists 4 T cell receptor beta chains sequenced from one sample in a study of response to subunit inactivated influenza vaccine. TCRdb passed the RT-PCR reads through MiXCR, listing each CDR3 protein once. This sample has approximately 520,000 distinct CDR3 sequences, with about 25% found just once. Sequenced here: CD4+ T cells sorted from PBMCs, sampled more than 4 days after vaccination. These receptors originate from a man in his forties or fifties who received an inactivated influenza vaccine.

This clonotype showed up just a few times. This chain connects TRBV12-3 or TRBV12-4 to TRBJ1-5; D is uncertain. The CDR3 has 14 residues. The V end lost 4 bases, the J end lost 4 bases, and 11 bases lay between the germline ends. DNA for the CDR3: TGTGCCAGCAGTTCCCGACGGGTTAATCAGCCCCAGCATTTT. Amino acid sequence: CASSSRRVNQPQHF.

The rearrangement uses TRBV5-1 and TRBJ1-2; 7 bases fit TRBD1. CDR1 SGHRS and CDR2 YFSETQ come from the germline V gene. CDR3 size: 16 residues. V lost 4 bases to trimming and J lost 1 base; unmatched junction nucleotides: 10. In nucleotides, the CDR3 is TGCGCCAGCAGCGTCGGACAGGCATGGGGTAACTATGGCTACACCTTC. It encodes CASSVGQAWGNYGYTF.

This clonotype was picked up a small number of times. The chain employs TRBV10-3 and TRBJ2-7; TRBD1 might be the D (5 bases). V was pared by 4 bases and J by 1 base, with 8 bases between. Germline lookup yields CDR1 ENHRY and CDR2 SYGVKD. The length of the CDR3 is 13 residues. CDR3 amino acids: CAISATASYEQYF. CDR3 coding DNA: TGTGCCATCAGTGCGACAGCATCCTACGAGCAGTACTTC.

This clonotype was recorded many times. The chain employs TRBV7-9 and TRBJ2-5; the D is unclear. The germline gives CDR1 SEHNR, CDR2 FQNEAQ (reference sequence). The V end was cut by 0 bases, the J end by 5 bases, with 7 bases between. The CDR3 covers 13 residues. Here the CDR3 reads CASSLAGLETQYF. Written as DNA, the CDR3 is TGTGCCAGCAGCTTAGCAGGGTTGGAGACCCAGTACTTC.